These T cell receptor beta chains were read from a single sample in a study of cytomegalovirus exposure and HLA in healthy donors. Profiling relied on immunoSEQ multiplex PCR, and the TCRdb table lists in-frame clones only, not all of them. The sample has more than 150,000 clones; around 80% are singletons. Sequenced input: PBMCs. The receptors were gathered from a girl aged 5-17 years in good health and CMV-seropositive. Both conserved end residues are part of each CDR3. Fields, in order: D gene, J gene, clone size, V gene, CDR3 DNA, CDR3 protein. The D gene is left open where the match is weak. Expanded clones are given a class, and other clones once, few, many or no size at all.

D gene: NA; J gene: TRBJ2-7; clone size: once; V gene: TRBV11-1; CDR3 DNA: TGTGCCAGCAGCTTAGGTCCCCGAGGAGAACTCCTCGAGCAGTACTTC; CDR3 protein: CASSLGPRGELLEQYF
D gene: TRBD2; J gene: TRBJ2-1; clone size: NA; V gene: TRBV10-3; CDR3 DNA: TGTGCCATCTCCCAGGGGACTAGCGCTGGGGGTGAGCAGTTCTTC; CDR3 protein: CAISQGTSAGGEQFF
D gene: TRBD2; J gene: TRBJ2-7; clone size: NA; V gene: TRBV6-5; CDR3 DNA: TGTGCCAGCAGTTACCGGGACTACCGCGAGCAGTACTTC; CDR3 protein: CASSYRDYREQYF
D gene: TRBD2; J gene: TRBJ2-7; clone size: NA; V gene: TRBV4-1; CDR3 DNA: TGCGCCAGCAGCCAAGAAGGCCTAGCGGGAGACGAGCAGTACTTC; CDR3 protein: CASSQEGLAGDEQYF
D gene: TRBD1; J gene: TRBJ1-5; clone size: NA; V gene: TRBV7-9; CDR3 DNA: TGTGCCAGCAGCCACGGGACAGGGGTCAATCAGCCCCAGCATTTT; CDR3 protein: CASSHGTGVNQPQHF
D gene: TRBD1; J gene: TRBJ2-1; clone size: NA; V gene: TRBV7-2; CDR3 DNA: TGTGCCAGCAGCTTTGGGGGACAGCGCAATGAGCAGTTCTTC; CDR3 protein: CASSFGGQRNEQFF
D gene: TRBD2; J gene: TRBJ2-1; clone size: NA; V gene: TRBV9; CDR3 DNA: TGTGCCAGCAGCGTAGGGAGCGGGAGGACTGATGAGCAGTTCTTC; CDR3 protein: CASSVGSGRTDEQFF
D gene: NA; J gene: TRBJ2-3; clone size: NA; V gene: TRBV6-6; CDR3 DNA: TGTGCCAGCAGTTACAACAGGGAAAGGACAGATACGCAGTATTTT; CDR3 protein: CASSYNRERTDTQYF
D gene: TRBD1; J gene: TRBJ1-1; clone size: NA; V gene: TRBV6-6; CDR3 DNA: TGTGCCAGCAGTTACGGACAGGGGAAGGGGACTGAAGCTTTCTTT; CDR3 protein: CASSYGQGKGTEAFF
D gene: NA; J gene: TRBJ1-2; clone size: once; V gene: TRBV25-1; CDR3 DNA: TGTGCCAGCAGCGATGGAGGCTATGGCTACACCTTC; CDR3 protein: CASSDGGYGYTF
D gene: TRBD1; J gene: TRBJ1-3; clone size: NA; V gene: TRBV30; CDR3 DNA: TGTGCCTGGAGTAGGGGGGACAGTAACTTTGGAAACACCATATATTTT; CDR3 protein: CAWSRGDSNFGNTIYF
D gene: NA; J gene: TRBJ2-7; clone size: few; V gene: TRBV6-5; CDR3 DNA: TGTGCCAGCAGTCGCAGCGGGTTCTACGAGCAGTACTTC; CDR3 protein: CASSRSGFYEQYF
D gene: NA; J gene: TRBJ2-3; clone size: NA; V gene: TRBV30; CDR3 DNA: TGTGCCTGGCTATCCTGGGTGAACCGTCCCGGGAATACGCAGTATTTT; CDR3 protein: CAWLSWVNRPGNTQYF
D gene: NA; J gene: TRBJ1-5; clone size: NA; V gene: TRBV2; CDR3 DNA: TGTGCCAGCAGTGAAGGCCAGGGGAAGCACAGCAATCAGCCCCAGCATTTT; CDR3 protein: CASSEGQGKHSNQPQHF
D gene: NA; J gene: TRBJ2-2; clone size: once; V gene: TRBV9; CDR3 DNA: TGTGCCAGCAGCCCGCGGGGTAACACCGGGGAGCTGTTTTTT; CDR3 protein: CASSPRGNTGELFF
D gene: NA; J gene: TRBJ1-2; clone size: NA; V gene: TRBV29-1; CDR3 DNA: TGCAGCGTTTCCGACAGTCTTACTAACTATGGCTACACCTTC; CDR3 protein: CSVSDSLTNYGYTF
D gene: TRBD1; J gene: TRBJ2-7; clone size: NA; V gene: TRBV5-6; CDR3 DNA: TGTGCCAGCAGCAAGGACAGGGCTCACGAGCAGTACTTC; CDR3 protein: CASSKDRAHEQYF
D gene: NA; J gene: TRBJ2-3; clone size: NA; V gene: TRBV9; CDR3 DNA: TGTGCCAGCAGCGTAGCCGGGAGCACAGATACGCAGTATTTT; CDR3 protein: CASSVAGSTDTQYF
D gene: NA; J gene: TRBJ2-3; clone size: NA; V gene: TRBV7-3; CDR3 DNA: TGTGCCAGCAGCTTAATGGGAGCGGCCACTAGCACAGATACGCAGTATTTT; CDR3 protein: CASSLMGAATSTDTQYF
D gene: TRBD1; J gene: TRBJ1-4; clone size: NA; V gene: TRBV2; CDR3 DNA: TGTGCCAGCAGTGCCAGGGGGTGGAAACTGTTTTTT; CDR3 protein: CASSARGWKLFF
D gene: NA; J gene: TRBJ2-5; clone size: NA; V gene: TRBV13; CDR3 DNA: TGTGCCAGCAGCTTAGGCCGGGGTGGAGGGGAGACCCAGTACTTC; CDR3 protein: CASSLGRGGGETQYF
D gene: NA; J gene: TRBJ1-5; clone size: NA; V gene: TRBV4-2; CDR3 DNA: TGTGCCACGGGAGACCGGGACGGCAATCAGCCCCAGCATTTT; CDR3 protein: CATGDRDGNQPQHF
D gene: TRBD2; J gene: TRBJ2-1; clone size: NA; V gene: TRBV5-1; CDR3 DNA: TGCGCCAGCAGCCGAGGGGGACTAGCGGACAATGAGCAGTTCTTC; CDR3 protein: CASSRGGLADNEQFF
D gene: TRBD2; J gene: TRBJ2-1; clone size: NA; V gene: TRBV7-6; CDR3 DNA: TGTGCCAGCAGCTTAGCGGGACTAGCGGGCAATGAGCAGTTCTTC; CDR3 protein: CASSLAGLAGNEQFF
D gene: NA; J gene: TRBJ2-6; clone size: NA; V gene: TRBV6-1; CDR3 DNA: TGTGCCAGCAGTGTCCTCCTGACAGTTTCTGGGGCCAACGTCCTGACTTTC; CDR3 protein: CASSVLLTVSGANVLTF
D gene: NA; J gene: TRBJ1-5; clone size: once; V gene: TRBV9; CDR3 DNA: TGTGCCAGCAGCGCCGGACAGAATCAGCCCCAGCATTTT; CDR3 protein: CASSAGQNQPQHF
D gene: NA; J gene: TRBJ2-5; clone size: NA; V gene: TRBV5-1; CDR3 DNA: TGCGCCAGCAGCGTTCAGGAGACCCAGTACTTC; CDR3 protein: CASSVQETQYF
D gene: TRBD2; J gene: TRBJ2-3; clone size: NA; V gene: TRBV10-2; CDR3 DNA: TGCGCCACCCAGACTAGCGGGATCACAGATACGCAGTATTTT; CDR3 protein: CATQTSGITDTQYF
D gene: NA; J gene: TRBJ2-5; clone size: NA; V gene: TRBV5-1; CDR3 DNA: TGCGCCAGCAGCTTGCTTCCCCAACAGTCAGCCTCTAAAAAGACCCAGTACTTC; CDR3 protein: CASSLLPQQSASKKTQYF
D gene: TRBD2; J gene: TRBJ2-7; clone size: NA; V gene: TRBV13; CDR3 DNA: TGTGCCAGCAGCCGGAGCGGGACTAACTCCTACGAGCAGTACTTC; CDR3 protein: CASSRSGTNSYEQYF
D gene: TRBD2; J gene: TRBJ2-5; clone size: once; V gene: TRBV27; CDR3 DNA: TGTGCCAGCGGCTTGACTAGCGGGAGATCTCCGGTTGTAGTCCAAGAGACCCAGTACTTC; CDR3 protein: CASGLTSGRSPVVVQETQYF
D gene: TRBD2; J gene: TRBJ2-3; clone size: NA; V gene: TRBV11-2; CDR3 DNA: TGTGCCAGCAGCTTAGCGATCACGGGGGGAGCGCAGTATTTT; CDR3 protein: CASSLAITGGAQYF
D gene: TRBD1; J gene: TRBJ1-1; clone size: NA; V gene: TRBV27; CDR3 DNA: TGTGCCAGCAGTTGGGACAGGGGTCAAAGGGCTTTCTTT; CDR3 protein: CASSWDRGQRAFF
D gene: TRBD1; J gene: TRBJ2-1; clone size: once; V gene: TRBV27; CDR3 DNA: TGTGCCAGCTTCTCAGGGGGCTCAAGCTCCTACAATGAGCAGTTCTTC; CDR3 protein: CASFSGGSSSYNEQFF
D gene: NA; J gene: TRBJ1-2; clone size: NA; V gene: TRBV19; CDR3 DNA: TGTGCCAGTAGTCCCGGACGCGGGGGCTTCGGCTACACCTTC; CDR3 protein: CASSPGRGGFGYTF
D gene: TRBD2; J gene: TRBJ2-3; clone size: NA; V gene: TRBV5-6; CDR3 DNA: TGTGCCAGCAGCCCAATAGCGGGAGGGATGTGGCGCACAGATACGCAGTATTTT; CDR3 protein: CASSPIAGGMWRTDTQYF
D gene: NA; J gene: TRBJ1-3; clone size: NA; V gene: TRBV5-1; CDR3 DNA: TGCGCCAGCAGCTTGGGCTGGACAGACTCTGGAAACACCATATATTTT; CDR3 protein: CASSLGWTDSGNTIYF
D gene: TRBD2; J gene: TRBJ2-1; clone size: NA; V gene: TRBV7-6; CDR3 DNA: TGTGCCAGCAGCTTCGGGACTAGCGGGAGGAGCTCCTACAATGAGCAGTTCTTC; CDR3 protein: CASSFGTSGRSSYNEQFF
D gene: NA; J gene: TRBJ1-1; clone size: NA; V gene: TRBV10-1; CDR3 DNA: TGCGCCAGCAGCGTGACAGTTTACACTGAAGCTTTCTTT; CDR3 protein: CASSVTVYTEAFF
D gene: TRBD1; J gene: TRBJ2-7; clone size: NA; V gene: TRBV5-6; CDR3 DNA: TGTGCCAGCAGCTGGGGACAGTCCCAAGAAGGGCAGTACTTC; CDR3 protein: CASSWGQSQEGQYF
D gene: NA; J gene: TRBJ1-1; clone size: few; V gene: TRBV9; CDR3 DNA: TGTGCCAGCAGCCAAGTCCCGGCCGGGTCGAACACTGAAGCTTTCTTT; CDR3 protein: CASSQVPAGSNTEAFF
D gene: TRBD2; J gene: TRBJ2-5; clone size: NA; V gene: TRBV4-2; CDR3 DNA: TGTGCCAGCAGCCACCGACTGGGACTAGCGGGAGTAGAGACCCAGTACTTC; CDR3 protein: CASSHRLGLAGVETQYF
D gene: NA; J gene: TRBJ1-1; clone size: NA; V gene: TRBV4-1; CDR3 DNA: TGCGCCAGCAGCCAATATTACACAGCAAAGAACACTGAAGCTTTCTTT; CDR3 protein: CASSQYYTAKNTEAFF
D gene: NA; J gene: TRBJ2-5; clone size: few; V gene: TRBV7-9; CDR3 DNA: TGTGCCAGCAGGCCAGGGCAAGAGACCCAGTACTTC; CDR3 protein: CASRPGQETQYF
D gene: TRBD2; J gene: TRBJ2-1; clone size: NA; V gene: TRBV5-1; CDR3 DNA: TGCGCCAGCAGCCAACTAGCGGGAGTCGGCAATGAGCAGTTCTTC; CDR3 protein: CASSQLAGVGNEQFF
D gene: NA; J gene: TRBJ2-1; clone size: once; V gene: TRBV7-9; CDR3 DNA: TGTGCCAGCAGCTCGAGCTCCTACAATGAGCAGTTCTTC; CDR3 protein: CASSSSSYNEQFF
D gene: NA; J gene: TRBJ2-7; clone size: few; V gene: TRBV27; CDR3 DNA: TGTGCCAGCCAAATCGACAGGAATTCCTACGAGCAGTACTTC; CDR3 protein: CASQIDRNSYEQYF
D gene: NA; J gene: TRBJ2-2; clone size: NA; V gene: TRBV27; CDR3 DNA: TGTGCCAGCAGTTTATCTAGAATCACCGGGGAGCTGTTTTTT; CDR3 protein: CASSLSRITGELFF
D gene: NA; J gene: TRBJ1-2; clone size: NA; V gene: TRBV20-1; CDR3 DNA: TGCAGTGCAGGGGATGGCTACACCTTC; CDR3 protein: CSAGDGYTF
D gene: NA; J gene: TRBJ2-7; clone size: NA; V gene: TRBV4-1; CDR3 DNA: TGCGCCAGCAGCCAGATGCCGGACTACCCCTACGAGCAGTACTTC; CDR3 protein: CASSQMPDYPYEQYF
D gene: TRBD2; J gene: TRBJ2-1; clone size: NA; V gene: TRBV5-6; CDR3 DNA: TGTGCCAGCAGCCCGGGGGGAACTGCCTACAATGAGCAGTTCTTC; CDR3 protein: CASSPGGTAYNEQFF
D gene: TRBD1; J gene: TRBJ2-5; clone size: NA; V gene: TRBV5-8; CDR3 DNA: TGTGCCAGCAGCCCCGGGACAGGGTCGGGGGAGACCCAGTACTTC; CDR3 protein: CASSPGTGSGETQYF
D gene: TRBD1; J gene: TRBJ1-2; clone size: NA; V gene: TRBV7-9; CDR3 DNA: TGTGCCAGCAGCTTAGGGGAAACAGGGGGGGTCTATGGCTACACCTTC; CDR3 protein: CASSLGETGGVYGYTF
D gene: TRBD2; J gene: TRBJ2-7; clone size: NA; V gene: TRBV7-8; CDR3 DNA: TGTGCCAGCAGCTTAGTAGACGGGGGGGACTACGAGCAGTACTTC; CDR3 protein: CASSLVDGGDYEQYF
D gene: TRBD1; J gene: TRBJ2-7; clone size: NA; V gene: TRBV6-5; CDR3 DNA: TGTGCCAGCAGTTACTCGACAGGGATAACTTACGAGCAGTACTTC; CDR3 protein: CASSYSTGITYEQYF
D gene: TRBD1; J gene: TRBJ1-4; clone size: NA; V gene: TRBV15; CDR3 DNA: TGTGCCACCAGCAGACCTCTGGGGACAGTTTCTGAAAAACTGTTTTTT; CDR3 protein: CATSRPLGTVSEKLFF
D gene: TRBD1; J gene: TRBJ1-5; clone size: NA; V gene: TRBV6-1; CDR3 DNA: TGTGCCAGCGACAGACAGGGGGTAGTCAATCAGCCCCAGCATTTT; CDR3 protein: CASDRQGVVNQPQHF
D gene: NA; J gene: TRBJ2-7; clone size: NA; V gene: TRBV29-1; CDR3 DNA: TGCAGCGGTTACAGGGCCGGCGAGCAGTACTTC; CDR3 protein: CSGYRAGEQYF
D gene: NA; J gene: TRBJ2-1; clone size: NA; V gene: TRBV15; CDR3 DNA: TGTGCCACCAGCAGCGGGACATACAATGAGCAGTTCTTC; CDR3 protein: CATSSGTYNEQFF